These 14 T cell receptor beta chains were all obtained from the same sample, sequenced in a study of blood T cell repertoires in COVID-19. The table came from immunoSEQ multiplex PCR; TCRdb's copy has only in-frame clones and leaves some out. Seen here are 200,000 to 250,000 clones, approximately 84% observed once, and the top ten hold around 1.7%. The sample comprised PBMCs or T cells enriched from blood (not recorded which). The receptor source for this set is a man aged 40-50 years who had recovered from COVID-19.

The chain carries TRBV10-3 and TRBJ1-2; 11 positions agree with TRBD1. The V segment lost 7 bases and the J segment 6 bases; nucleotides outside the gene matches: 4. Germline assignment: CDR1 ENHRY and CDR2 SYGVKD. The CDR3 sequence is 13 residues long. DNA of the CDR3: TGTGCCATCAACCTGGGACAGGGGGATGGCTACACCTTC. Residues: CAINLGQGDGYTF.

This clone was detected only a few times. This chain links TRBV30 with TRBJ2-5; D not certain. Germline CDR1 reads GTSNPN; CDR2 reads SVGIG (reference sequence). This CDR3 region has 15 residues. Trimming removed 0 bases from V and 1 base from J, with 12 bases in between. CDR3 coding DNA: TGTGCCTGGAGTGTGTTCAGACTTACCCAAGAGACCCAGTACTTC. It yields the protein CAWSVFRLTQETQYF.

V gene TRBV5-1 combines with J gene TRBJ1-2; 7 bases align to TRBD1. The trim removed 2 bases at V and 5 bases at J, leaving 9 bases unmatched. The CDR3 is made up of 15 amino acids. CDR1 is SGHRS, CDR2 YFSETQ, per germline. Here the CDR3 DNA reads TGCGCCAGCAGCTTCCACCGGGACAGTCTTTATGGCTACACCTTC. This gives the protein CASSFHRDSLYGYTF.

V gene TRBV27 combines with J gene TRBJ2-4; 10 bases align to TRBD1. Germline CDR1 MNHEY, CDR2 SMNVEV (reference sequence). V was pared by 4 bases and J by 8 bases, with 8 bases of the junction left unmatched. This CDR3 contains 15 residues. CDR3 DNA sequence: TGTGCCAGCAGTTCCCCGACAGGGGGCGGTTACATTCAGTACTTC. Protein product: CASSSPTGGGYIQYF.

J is TRBJ1-4 and V is TRBV19, with a possible D match to TRBD1 (6 bases). Germline V lookup: CDR1 LNHDA, CDR2 SQIVND (reference sequence). The CDR3 length is 15 residues. V shed 6 bases and J shed 4 bases, with 15 bases lying between them. DNA of the CDR3: TGTGCCAGTAGCCCCACAGGGAGCTTTAATGAAAAACTGTTTTTT. This codes for CASSPTGSFNEKLFF.

CDR3 in DNA: TGCGCCAGCAGCTTGCGGGGGGACTACGAGCAGTACTTC. Amino acid sequence: CASSLRGDYEQYF. The genes are TRBV5-1 and TRBJ2-7; 7 bases line up with TRBD2. CDR3 length: 13 amino acids. Looked up from germline, CDR1 is SGHRS and CDR2 is YFSETQ. The V segment lost 1 base and the J segment 3 bases; nucleotides outside the gene matches: 1.

Worth noting for this clone: Other DNA sequences in this specimen translate into the identical CDR3. This rearrangement joins TRBV27 to TRBJ1-5, with D hard to call. Germline V gene lookup returns CDR1 MNHEY and CDR2 SMNVEV (reference sequence). CDR3 length: 12 amino acids. Trimming removed 3 bases at V and 4 bases at J, with 4 bases between. In DNA form, the CDR3 reads TGTGCCAGCAGTTTCCTGAATCAGCCCCAGCATTTT. Translated: CASSFLNQPQHF.

The rearrangement joins TRBV10-3 to TRBJ2-2; the D gene is possibly TRBD1 (5 bases). The CDR3 length is 15 residues. Trimming removed 8 bases from V and 0 bases from J, with 13 bases in between. CDR1 ENHRY and CDR2 SYGVKD come from the germline V gene. DNA of the CDR3: TGTGCCATCGCAGAAGACAGAGCGAACACCGGGGAGCTGTTTTTT. Amino acid sequence: CAIAEDRANTGELFF.

The table lists this clone with a few counts. The V call is TRBV5-4, the J call TRBJ1-6; D is unclear. CDR1 is SGHNT, CDR2 YYREEE, per germline (reference sequence). Trimming shortened V by 2 bases and J by 14 bases, and 11 bases separated the two germline ends. This CDR3 spans 12 amino acids. The CDR3 region is CASSFNTASLHF. DNA for the CDR3: TGTGCCAGCAGCTTCAACACCGCATCCCTCCACTTT.

The chain joins TRBV2 to TRBJ1-6; D remains ambiguous. CDR1 and CDR2 (germline): SNHLY, FYNNEI. The CDR3 sequence is 16 residues long. V was clipped by 4 bases and J by 2 bases, with 12 bases between them. CDR3 in amino acids: CASSGYFLAYNSPLHF. The CDR3 DNA reads as TGTGCCAGCAGTGGCTATTTTCTCGCCTATAATTCACCCCTCCACTTT. Using reference TRBV2 and TRBJ1-6 for the parts outside the CDR3, the full variable domain is EPEVTQTPSHQVTQMGQEVILRCVPISNHLYFYWYRQILGQKVEFLVSFYNNEISEKSEIFDDQFSVERPDGSNFTLKIRSTKLEDSAMYFCASSGYFLAYNSPLHFGNGTRLTVT.

This rearrangement joins TRBV3-1 (or the pseudogene TRBV3-2) to TRBJ1-1; D may be TRBD1 (5 bases). The CDR3 has 13 residues. CDR1 LGHDT and CDR2 YNNKEL come from the germline V gene (reference sequence). The germline V and J ends were trimmed by 4 bases and 7 bases, with 13 bases remaining between them. CDR3 residues: CASSPQGVGEAFF. The CDR3 DNA follows: TGTGCCAGCAGCCCCCAAGGGGTAGGTGAAGCTTTCTTT.

The chain employs TRBV7-3 and TRBJ2-2, with 9 bases aligning to TRBD2. The CDR3 length is 15 residues. Germline values: CDR1 SGHTA, CDR2 FQGTGA. V dropped 5 bases and J dropped 5; count of bases not matched to a gene: 6. CDR3 residues: CASSLVAGGTGELFF. DNA of the CDR3: TGTGCCAGCAGCCTAGTTGCGGGGGGGACCGGGGAGCTGTTTTTT. The full variable domain, rest sourced from reference TRBV7-3 and TRBJ2-2, is GAGVSQTPSNKVTEKGKYVELRCDPISGHTALYWYRQSLGQGPEFLIYFQGTGAADDSGLPNDRFFAVRPEGSVSTLKIQRTERGDSAVYLCASSLVAGGTGELFFGEGSRLTVL.

This chain connects TRBV5-6 to TRBJ2-1; 9 bases match TRBD2. Germline CDR1 reads SGHDT; CDR2 reads YYEEEE. CDR3 length: 17 residues. Germline trimming cut 4 bases from V and 4 bases from J; bases unmatched to any gene: 12. The CDR3 DNA follows: TGTGCCAGCAGCCGGGTTTGGCGGGGGGGCTCGTACAATGAGCAGTTCTTC. The encoded protein is CASSRVWRGGSYNEQFF.

The gene calls are TRBV5-4 and TRBJ2-2; 7 bases agree with TRBD2. CDR3 length: 17 residues. J gave up 0 bases and V 5 bases, and 10 bases lay outside the gene matches. Germline loops: CDR1 SGHNT, CDR2 YYREEE (reference sequence). The CDR3 coding sequence is TGTGCCAGCAGTTCCTCATCTAGCGGTACGAACACCGGGGAGCTGTTTTTT. Translated: CASSSSSSGTNTGELFF.